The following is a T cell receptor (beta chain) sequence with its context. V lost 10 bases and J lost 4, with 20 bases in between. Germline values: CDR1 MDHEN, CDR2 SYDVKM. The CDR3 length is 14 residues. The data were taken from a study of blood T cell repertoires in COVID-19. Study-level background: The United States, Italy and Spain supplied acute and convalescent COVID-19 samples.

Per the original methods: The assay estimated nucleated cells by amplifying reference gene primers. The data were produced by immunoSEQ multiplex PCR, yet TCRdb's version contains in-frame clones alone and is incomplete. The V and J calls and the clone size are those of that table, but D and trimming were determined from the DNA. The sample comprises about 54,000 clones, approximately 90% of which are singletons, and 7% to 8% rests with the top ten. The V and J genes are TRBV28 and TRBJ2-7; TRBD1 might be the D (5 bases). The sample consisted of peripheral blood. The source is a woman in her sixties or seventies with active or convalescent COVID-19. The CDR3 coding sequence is TGTGCCACCAGATTGACGGACATTATGTACGAGCAGTACTTC. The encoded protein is CATRLTDIMYEQYF.